This paragraph reports one TCR beta chain. Its specificity is not known. The entry originates in a study of radiotherapy plus CTLA-4 blockade in lung cancer. Findings and caveats of the study: The study found tumor-derived TCR clones expanded in blood after radiotherapy plus ipilimumab.

TCRdb keeps only in-frame clones here, not all; method: immunoSEQ multiplex PCR. The sample has 30,000 to 40,000 clones; under 85% are singletons. Those patients who had chemo-refractory metastatic non-small-cell lung cancer were given focal radiation along with CTLA-4 blockade through ipilimumab. This sequence originates from a human donor with non-small cell lung cancer that progressed on radiotherapy plus ipilimumab. The material sequenced was peripheral blood, taken from a patient treated with radiotherapy plus ipilimumab.

The CDR3 nucleotides read TGTGCCATCAGTCCCGGGGCTCCTGAAGCTTTCTTT. Its protein is CAISPGAPEAFF. The V and J genes are TRBV10-3 and TRBJ1-1; weak D call: TRBD1 (5 bases). CDR1 and CDR2 from the germline V gene are ENHRY and SYGVKD. This CDR3 spans 12 amino acids. Trimming took 5 bases from V and 6 from J, leaving 10 bases between them.